The clone carrying this T cell receptor (beta chain) was recorded only once. This specimen comes from a study of blood T cell repertoires in COVID-19. About the research overall: The United States, Italy and Spain supplied acute and convalescent COVID-19 samples. Nucleic acid was either cDNA or gDNA, and it came from T cells, B-cell-depleted T cells, or PBMCs.

Original data processing: It was from reference gene primer amplification that nucleated cell counts were estimated. Method: immunoSEQ multiplex PCR; TCRdb's copy keeps in-frame clones and lacks some. V and J calls and clone size are those listed in that table; D and trimming were worked out from the DNA. The sample lists 200,000 to 250,000 clones; around 88% were seen once. In germline, CDR1 is MNHNY, CDR2 SVGAGI (reference sequence). There are 12 residues in the CDR3. Trimming removed 7 bases at V and 7 bases at J, with 11 bases between. The chain employs TRBV6-6 and TRBJ1-5, with a tentative D call TRBD1 (6 bases). The receptor comes from a young man with active or convalescent COVID-19. Sequenced input: peripheral blood. CDR3 DNA: TGTGCCAGCAACCAGGGGAACCAGCCCCAGCATTTT. Protein: CASNQGNQPQHF.